This TCR beta chain is from a study of blood T cell repertoires in COVID-19. Across the study: COVID-19 samples collected from the United States, Italy and Spain covered acute and convalescent phases. T cells, B-cell-depleted T cells, or PBMCs provided the cDNA or gDNA that served as material.

Measured with immunoSEQ multiplex PCR; TCRdb has only the in-frame clones, and not every one. The table has about 100,000 clones, about 83% seen once. CDR1 and CDR2 from the germline V gene are SEHNR and FQNEAQ (reference sequence). V was pared by 3 bases and J by 0 bases, with 18 bases between. The CDR3 totals 18 residues. The chain couples TRBV7-9 to TRBJ2-4; the D gene is possibly TRBD1 (5 bases). Sample: peripheral blood. The source of this sequence is a human donor in a cohort sampled during active COVID-19. The CDR3 protein is CASSFSRSRAGAKNIQYF. CDR3 DNA sequence: TGTGCCAGCAGCTTCTCGAGGTCCAGGGCTGGAGCCAAAAACATTCAGTACTTC.